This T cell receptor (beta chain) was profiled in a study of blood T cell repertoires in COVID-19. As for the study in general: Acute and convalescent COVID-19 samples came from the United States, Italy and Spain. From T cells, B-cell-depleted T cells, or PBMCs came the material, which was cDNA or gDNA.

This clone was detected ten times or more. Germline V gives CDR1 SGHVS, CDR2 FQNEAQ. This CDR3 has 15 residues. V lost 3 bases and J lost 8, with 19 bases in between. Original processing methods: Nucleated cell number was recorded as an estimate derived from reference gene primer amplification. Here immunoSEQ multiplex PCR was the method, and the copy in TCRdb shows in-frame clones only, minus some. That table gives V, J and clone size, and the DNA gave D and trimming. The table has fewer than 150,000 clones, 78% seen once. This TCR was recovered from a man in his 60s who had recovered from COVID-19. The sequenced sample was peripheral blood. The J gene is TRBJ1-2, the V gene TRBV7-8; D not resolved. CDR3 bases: TGTGCCAGCAGCTTCCACCGGGTCCCAACGGGGGGCTACACCTTC. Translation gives CASSFHRVPTGGYTF. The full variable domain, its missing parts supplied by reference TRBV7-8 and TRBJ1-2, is GAGVSQSPRYKVAKRGQDVALRCDPISGHVSLFWYQQALGQGPEFLTYFQNEAQLDKSGLPSDRFFAERPEGSVSTLKIQRTQQEDSAVYLCASSFHRVPTGGYTFGSGTRLTVV.